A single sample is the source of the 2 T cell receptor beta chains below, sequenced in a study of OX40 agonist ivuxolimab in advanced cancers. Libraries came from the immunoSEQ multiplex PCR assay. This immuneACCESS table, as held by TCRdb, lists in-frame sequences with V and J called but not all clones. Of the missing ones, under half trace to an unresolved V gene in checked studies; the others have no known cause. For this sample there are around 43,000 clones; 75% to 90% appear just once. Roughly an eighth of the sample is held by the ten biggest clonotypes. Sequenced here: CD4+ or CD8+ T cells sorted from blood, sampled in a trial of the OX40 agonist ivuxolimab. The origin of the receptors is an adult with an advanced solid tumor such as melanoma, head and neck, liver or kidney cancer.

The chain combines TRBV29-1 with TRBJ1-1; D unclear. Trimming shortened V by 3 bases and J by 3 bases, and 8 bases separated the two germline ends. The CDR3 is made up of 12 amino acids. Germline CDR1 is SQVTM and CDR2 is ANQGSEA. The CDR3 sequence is CSVDPFYTEAFF. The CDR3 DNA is TGCAGCGTTGATCCCTTCTACACTGAAGCTTTCTTT.

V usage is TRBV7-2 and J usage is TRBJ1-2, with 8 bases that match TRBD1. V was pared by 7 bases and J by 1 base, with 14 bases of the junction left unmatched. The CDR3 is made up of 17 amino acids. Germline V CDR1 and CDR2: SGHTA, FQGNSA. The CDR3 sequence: CASNSNGQGMNNYGYTF. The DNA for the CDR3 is TGTGCCAGCAACTCGAACGGACAGGGTATGAATAACTATGGCTACACCTTC.